The 3 T cell receptor beta chains listed next were all sequenced from one sample in a study of blood T cell repertoires in COVID-19. Here immunoSEQ multiplex PCR was the method, and the copy in TCRdb shows in-frame clones only, minus some. The data show 180,000 or so clones, about 81% seen once. Sequenced material: peripheral blood. The receptor set was obtained from an elderly woman with COVID-19, enrolled during active disease.

The chain carries TRBV27 and TRBJ2-1; 14 bases are shared with TRBD2. The CDR3 is made up of 15 amino acids. V was clipped by 5 bases and J by 6 bases; unmatched bases: 3. Germline V gene data show CDR1 as MNHEY and CDR2 as SMNVEV (reference sequence). For the CDR3, the DNA is TGTGCCAGCAGTCTCGGGACTAGCGGGAGCAATGAGCAGTTCTTC. It yields the protein CASSLGTSGSNEQFF.

This clone appeared a single time. The V gene is TRBV5-5, the J gene TRBJ1-3; 7 nucleotides align to TRBD1. The V gene's germline CDR1 is SGHKS and CDR2 YYEKEE (reference sequence). This CDR3 has 15 residues. Trimming took 2 bases from V and 1 from J; bases not matched to a gene: 3. CDR3 loop: CASSLRGRSGNTIYF. The CDR3 bases are TGTGCCAGCAGCTTAAGGGGGCGGTCTGGAAACACCATATATTTT.

The chain combines TRBV3-1 (or the pseudogene TRBV3-2) with TRBJ1-5, with 7 bases lining up with TRBD1. Germline assignment: CDR1 LGHDT and CDR2 YNNKEL (reference sequence). Trimming took 1 base from V and 2 from J; bases not matched to a gene: 2. The length of the CDR3 is 15 residues. Here the CDR3 DNA reads TGTGCCAGCAGCCAAGGAGGGGGCGGCAATCAGCCCCAGCATTTT. Encoded protein: CASSQGGGGNQPQHF.